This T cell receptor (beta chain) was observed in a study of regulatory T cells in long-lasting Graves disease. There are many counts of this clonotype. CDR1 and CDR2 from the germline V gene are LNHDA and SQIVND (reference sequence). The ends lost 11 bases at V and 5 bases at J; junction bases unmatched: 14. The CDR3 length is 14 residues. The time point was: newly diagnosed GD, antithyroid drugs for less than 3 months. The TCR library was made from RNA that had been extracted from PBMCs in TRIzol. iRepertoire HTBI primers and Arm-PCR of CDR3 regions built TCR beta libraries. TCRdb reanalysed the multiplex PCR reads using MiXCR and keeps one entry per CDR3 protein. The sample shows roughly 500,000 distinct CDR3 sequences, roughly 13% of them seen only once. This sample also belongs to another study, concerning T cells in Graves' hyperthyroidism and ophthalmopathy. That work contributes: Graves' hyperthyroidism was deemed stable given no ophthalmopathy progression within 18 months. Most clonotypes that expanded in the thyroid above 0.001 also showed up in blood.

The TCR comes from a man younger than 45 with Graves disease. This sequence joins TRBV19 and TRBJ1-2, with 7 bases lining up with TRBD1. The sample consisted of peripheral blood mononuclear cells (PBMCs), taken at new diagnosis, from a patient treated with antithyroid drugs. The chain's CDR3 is CAAARTGDLYGYTF. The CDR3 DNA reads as TGTGCCGCGGCCCGGACAGGCGACCTGTATGGCTACACCTTC.